These 18 T cell receptor beta chains were all obtained from the same sample, sequenced in a study of T cell repertoires in cytomegalovirus infection. MiXCR, applied by TCRdb to the reads, yields one record per CDR3 protein. Of around 280,000 distinct CDR3 sequences listed, roughly 15% were seen once; the top ten hold about 10%. The sample comprised PBMCs. These receptors were collected from a human donor in good health (CMV status not recorded). Some clones in this sample may be carry-over from other donors' samples.

The genes are TRBV14 and TRBJ2-3; 12 bases align to TRBD2. The junction had 7 bases not matched to a gene; V was cut back by 2 bases and J by 7 bases. CDR1 SGHDN and CDR2 FVKESK come from the germline V gene. This CDR3 has 16 amino acids. The CDR3, as DNA: TGTGCCAGCAGCCAAACGCCTAGCGGGGGGGCCAATACGCAGTATTTT. Translation gives CASSQTPSGGANTQYF.

This clonotype was observed a few times. The rearrangement links TRBV20-1 to TRBJ1-4; no firm D call. Germline loops: CDR1 DFQATT, CDR2 SNEGSKA (reference sequence). V dropped 5 bases and J dropped 8 bases, with 18 bases sitting between them. The CDR3 covers 14 residues. In DNA form, the CDR3 reads TGCAGTGCTTACCCGGCACTAGGAAAGGAAAAACTGTTTTTT. The encoded protein is CSAYPALGKEKLFF.

This clonotype has a count of ten or more. The CDR3 DNA is TGTGCCAGCAGTTTCCCCGAGACTAGCGGGAGGACCCGAGGGGAGGAGACCCAGTACTTC. Its translation is CASSFPETSGRTRGEETQYF. The rearrangement uses TRBV28 and TRBJ2-5; 13 nucleotides agree with TRBD2. Germline V gives CDR1 MDHEN, CDR2 SYDVKM. The length of the CDR3 is 20 residues. The ends lost 3 bases at V and 5 bases at J; junction bases unmatched: 18.

Concerning this clonotype itself: One base away lies a much larger clone, so this may be a sequencing read error. V gene TRBV6-2 or TRBV6-3 combines with J gene TRBJ2-7; TRBD1 matches 7 bases. The germline gives CDR1 MNHEY, CDR2 SVGEGT. CDR3 length equals 16 residues. The CDR3 DNA reads as TGTGCCCGCAGTGGACACCAGACAGGGATGAGGCACGAGCAGTACTTC. This codes for CARSGHQTGMRHEQYF.

Note on this clonotype: This may arise from a read error, as a much more abundant clone is one base away. The CDR3 nucleotides read TGTGACAGCACCTTTGGCGTAGGGGGCAATGGCTACACCTTC. It codes for CDSTFGVGGNGYTF. The V gene is TRBV5-5, the J gene TRBJ1-2; the match to TRBD1 covers 7 bases. The CDR3 has 14 amino acids. From germline, CDR1 is SGHKS and CDR2 YYEKEE (reference sequence).

In this sample, this clonotype turned up many times. The chain uses TRBV7-8 and TRBJ1-1; TRBD1 matches 7 bases. Per the germline V gene, CDR1 is SGHVS and CDR2 is FQNEAQ. Trimming cost V 4 bases and J 7 bases; bases outside gene matches: 6. There are 13 residues in the CDR3. As DNA, the CDR3 is TGTGCCAGCAGCTATGACAGGGCAGATGAAGCTTTCTTT. This sequence encodes CASSYDRADEAFF. The variable domain in full, completed from reference TRBV7-8 and TRBJ1-1, reads GAGVSQSPRYKVAKRGQDVALRCDPISGHVSLFWYQQALGQGPEFLTYFQNEAQLDKSGLPSDRFFAERPEGSVSTLKIQRTQQEDSAVYLCASSYDRADEAFFGQGTRLTVV.

This clonotype was picked up many times. V gene TRBV28 combines with J gene TRBJ2-7, with TRBD1 matching 8 bases. Germline V gene lookup returns CDR1 MDHEN and CDR2 SYDVKM. The CDR3 spans 15 residues. Trimming took 6 bases from V and 0 from J; bases not matched to a gene: 7. The CDR3 is CASRPRTGSSYEQYF. The CDR3 region has the DNA TGTGCCAGCAGACCCCGGACAGGGTCCTCCTACGAGCAGTACTTC.

This clonotype was seen repeatedly, ten times or more. CDR3 DNA sequence: TGTGCCAGCAGCTTGGTAGGGCAGGGAAAGCCCCAGCATTTT. This encodes CASSLVGQGKPQHF. This chain uses TRBV7-2 with TRBJ1-5; D might be TRBD1 (5 bases). Trimming pared 3 bases from V and 8 bases from J, leaving 14 bases between. Germline values: CDR1 SGHTA, CDR2 FQGNSA. CDR3 length: 14 amino acids.

In this sample, this clonotype turned up many times. The chain joins TRBV7-9 to TRBJ2-1; 10 bases map to TRBD2. Germline CDR1 and CDR2: SEHNR and FQNEAQ (reference sequence). CDR3 length equals 16 residues. The V and J ends lost 5 bases and 9 bases, in that order; junction bases with no gene match: 13. CDR3 region: CASSPKGTSAWGEQFF. For the CDR3, the DNA is TGTGCCAGCAGCCCAAAAGGGACTAGCGCGTGGGGTGAGCAGTTCTTC.

This clonotype was picked up a small number of times. The V gene is TRBV2, the J gene TRBJ1-1; a possible D gene is TRBD1 (5 bases). This CDR3 has 11 residues. Trimming removed 7 bases at V and 5 bases at J, with 8 bases between. Germline CDR1 is SNHLY and CDR2 is FYNNEI. The CDR3 nucleotides are TGTGCCAGCACCAAGGGGACTGAAGCTTTCTTT. Translated: CASTKGTEAFF.

This clonotype has at least ten counts. The V and J genes are TRBV19 and TRBJ2-2; possibly TRBD1 for D (6 bases). The V and J ends lost 3 bases and 3 bases respectively, with 8 bases between them. This CDR3 has 14 amino acids. Germline CDR1 LNHDA, CDR2 SQIVND (reference sequence). This chain's CDR3 is CASSIKGDTGELFF. The CDR3 DNA reads as TGTGCCAGTAGTATCAAGGGGGACACCGGGGAGCTGTTTTTT.

The table lists this clonotype with a few counts. The chain is built from TRBV28 and TRBJ2-7, with 10 bases fitting TRBD1. The germline V gene encodes CDR1 MDHEN and CDR2 SYDVKM. V lost 4 bases and J lost 3; bases outside the gene matches: 9. The length of the CDR3 is 16 residues. The CDR3 bases are TGTGCCAGCAGTTCGGGACAGGGGCTTTTCAACTACGAGCAGTACTTC. This encodes CASSSGQGLFNYEQYF.

This clonotype has just a few counts. V gene TRBV6-2 or TRBV6-3 combines with J gene TRBJ2-7; 7 positions agree with TRBD1. Germline assignment: CDR1 MNHEY and CDR2 SVGEGT. This CDR3 contains 13 residues. V shed 6 bases, J shed 3 bases, and the junction held 5 bases outside the gene matches. The CDR3 protein is CASRTGTVYEQYF. The CDR3 DNA is TGTGCCAGCAGAACCGGGACAGTCTACGAGCAGTACTTC.

This clonotype was seen repeatedly, ten times or more. The J gene is TRBJ2-1, the V gene TRBV11-2; no definite D call. Germline CDR1 is SGHAT and CDR2 is FQNNGV. The CDR3 contains 13 residues. Trimming removed 8 bases at V and 5 bases at J, with 13 bases between. The CDR3 DNA follows: TGTGCCAGCTCAGCATTCCTAAACAATGAGCAGTTCTTC. It is translated as CASSAFLNNEQFF.

This clonotype showed up many times. The J gene is TRBJ2-5, the V gene TRBV5-4, with 7 bases identical to TRBD1. The CDR3 totals 14 residues. V lost 2 bases and J lost 4; bases outside the gene matches: 5. Germline CDR1 is SGHNT and CDR2 is YYREEE (reference sequence). CDR3 sequence: CASSLRGPGETQYF. CDR3 bases: TGTGCCAGCAGCTTAAGGGGGCCTGGAGAGACCCAGTACTTC.

This clonotype appeared many times. The genes are TRBV4-1 and TRBJ1-2, with D possibly matching TRBD1 (5 bases). With 1 base removed from V and 6 bases from J, the gap between germline ends came to 15 bases. The CDR3 runs to 15 residues. CDR1 is MGHRA and CDR2 is YSYEKL in the germline V gene. The CDR3, as DNA: TGCGCCAGCAGCCAAGGCAGGGCAAAAGTAAATGGCTACACCTTC. As protein: CASSQGRAKVNGYTF.

The chain has TRBV19 and TRBJ2-1, with 7 bases that match TRBD2. In germline, CDR1 is LNHDA, CDR2 SQIVND (reference sequence). V lost 4 bases to trimming and J lost 5 bases; unmatched junction nucleotides: 11. The CDR3 covers 16 residues. The DNA for the CDR3 is TGTGCCAGTAGTAACCCCCTAGCGGATAAAAACAATGAGCAGTTCTTC. Translation: CASSNPLADKNNEQFF. The whole variable domain, remainder taken from reference TRBV19 and TRBJ2-1, is DGGITQSPKYLFRKEGQNVTLSCEQNLNHDAMYWYRQDPGQGLRLIYYSQIVNDFQKGDIAEGYSVSREKKESFPLTVTSAQKNPTAFYLCASSNPLADKNNEQFFGPGTRLTVL.

This clonotype showed up just a few times. This sequence joins TRBV19 and TRBJ2-7; 9 positions match TRBD1. The CDR3 consists of 17 residues. V lost 5 bases, J lost 5 bases, and 16 bases stayed unmatched. Germline CDR1 and CDR2: LNHDA and SQIVND (reference sequence). The CDR3 coding sequence is TGTGCCAGTAGTGCCGGAAGACTCCGGGACAGGGACCACGAGCAGTACTTC. Amino acids: CASSAGRLRDRDHEQYF.